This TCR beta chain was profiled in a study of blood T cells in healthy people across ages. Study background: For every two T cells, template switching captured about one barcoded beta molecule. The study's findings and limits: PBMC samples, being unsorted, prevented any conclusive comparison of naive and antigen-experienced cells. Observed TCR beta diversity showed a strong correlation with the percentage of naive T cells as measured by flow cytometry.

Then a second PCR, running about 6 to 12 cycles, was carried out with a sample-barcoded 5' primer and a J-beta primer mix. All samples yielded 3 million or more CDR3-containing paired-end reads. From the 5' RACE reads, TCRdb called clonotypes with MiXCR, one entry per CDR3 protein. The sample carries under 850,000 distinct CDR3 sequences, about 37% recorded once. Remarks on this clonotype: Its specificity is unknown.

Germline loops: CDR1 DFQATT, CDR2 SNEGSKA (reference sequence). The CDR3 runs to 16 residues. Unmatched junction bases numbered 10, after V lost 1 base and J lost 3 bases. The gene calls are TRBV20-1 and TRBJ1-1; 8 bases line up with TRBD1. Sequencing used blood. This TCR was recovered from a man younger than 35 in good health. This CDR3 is CSARVPDRGWDTEAFF. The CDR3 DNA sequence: TGCAGTGCTAGAGTTCCAGACAGGGGTTGGGACACTGAAGCTTTCTTT.